The rows below give T cell receptor beta chains drawn from one sample of a study of metastatic and nonmetastatic thyroid tumors. TCRdb re-called the PCR reads through MiXCR. This sample has approximately 34,000 clones, with approximately 20% found just once. Sequencing was performed on blood. These receptors came from a female donor with papillary thyroid cancer or a benign thyroid nodule (not recorded which). Some clones in this sample may be carry-over from other donors' samples. CDR3s include the opening cysteine and the closing phenylalanine or tryptophan. The order of the fields is clone size, D gene, J gene, V gene, CDR3 DNA, CDR3 protein. A D gene is named only where the DNA matches it firmly. Clone size is stated in some rows and not others, as once, few, many or a class when expanded.

many NA TRBJ2-2 TRBV3-1 TGTGCCAGCAGCGGCCCGGGGGACACCGGGGAGCTGTTTTTT CASSGPGDTGELFF
many TRBD2 TRBJ2-1 TRBV20-1 TGCAGTGCCCGCGGGGGGCTAGCGGGGAATGAGCAGTTCTTC CSARGGLAGNEQFF
NA TRBD1 TRBJ2-3 TRBV20-1 TGCAGTGCTGATGGGACAGGGGGCACAGATACGCAGTATTTT CSADGTGGTDTQYF
NA NA TRBJ1-2 TRBV30 TGTGCCTGGGTTAGGGCAGGGTTGTTAGCTGGCTACACCTTC CAWVRAGLLAGYTF
many NA TRBJ2-3 TRBV4-1 TGCGCCAGCAGCGGGGACTCCGCAGATACGCAGTATTTT CASSGDSADTQYF
many NA TRBJ1-2 TRBV29-1 TGCAGCGTTGAATCAGATAACTATGGCTACACCTTC CSVESDNYGYTF
many NA TRBJ1-1 TRBV27 TGTGCCAGCAGTTTTCAGGGAGTACCAACTGAAGCTTTCTTT CASSFQGVPTEAFF
many NA TRBJ2-1 TRBV6-1 TGTGCCAGCAGTGAATTACAGGGAGCCTACAATGAGCAGTTCTTC CASSELQGAYNEQFF
once NA TRBJ2-2 TRBV7-3 TGTGCCAGCCGTGGCCGGGGGTACACCGGGGAGCTGTTTTTT CASRGRGYTGELFF
NA TRBD2 TRBJ2-2 TRBV28 TGTGCCAGCAGTTTATCCTCGACTAGCGGGGGGGTTAAGGACACTGGGGAGCTGTTTTTT CASSLSSTSGGVKDTGELFF
once NA TRBJ1-6 TRBV20-1 TGCAGTGCTACCGGGTCCTTAGAGTCACCCCTCCACTTT CSATGSLESPLHF
few TRBD2 TRBJ2-1 TRBV15 TGTGCCACCAGCAGCTGGGAGGGTCTCGGCTACAATGAGCAGTTCTTC CATSSWEGLGYNEQFF
NA NA TRBJ2-7 TRBV4-1 TGCGCCAGCAGCCAAGAGTGGGGCGGTGAGCAGTACTTC CASSQEWGGEQYF
medium-sized TRBD2 TRBJ2-2 TRBV6-1 TGTGCCAGCACCGGGACTAGCGGGAGGAGGCCCGGGGAGCTGTTTTTT CASTGTSGRRPGELFF
many NA TRBJ1-5 TRBV6-1 TGTGCCAGCAGTCCAAGACAGTCGGGTAGCAATCAGCCCCAGCATTTT CASSPRQSGSNQPQHF
many NA TRBJ2-7 TRBV20-1 TGCAGTGCTAGAGAGGCTAGCGACTACGAGCAGTACTTC CSAREASDYEQYF
NA TRBD2 TRBJ2-7 TRBV7-2 TGTGCCAGCAGCTTATCAGCTAGCGGGGGTTACGAGCAGTACTTC CASSLSASGGYEQYF
many NA TRBJ2-5 TRBV18 TGTGCCAGCTTCGATCGATTTGTGGAAGAGACCCAGTACTTC CASFDRFVEETQYF
many TRBD1 TRBJ1-6 TRBV18 TGTGCCAGCTCACCACGGATTTGGGCCAGGGGGAATTCACCCCTCCACTTT CASSPRIWARGNSPLHF
many TRBD2 TRBJ2-1 TRBV28 TGTGCCAGCACCGCGGGGGAATCCGATGAGCAGTTCTTC CASTAGESDEQFF
many NA TRBJ2-1 TRBV15 TGTGCCACCAGCAGAGAGGACTCCGCCTACAATGAGCAGTTCTTC CATSREDSAYNEQFF
many NA TRBJ1-2 TRBV7-8 TGTGCCAGCAGTTCGGGACTCACTGGGGGCTATGGCTACACCTTC CASSSGLTGGYGYTF
many TRBD1 TRBJ1-5 TRBV19 TGTGCCAGTAGTATAGATCTCGGACAGGGCCTCCAGCATTTT CASSIDLGQGLQHF
many NA TRBJ1-5 TRBV29-1 TGCAGCGTTGAGATGGGTTTGGATCAGCCCCAGCATTTT CSVEMGLDQPQHF
few NA TRBJ2-1 TRBV20-1 TGCAGTGTCATAGCGACCAGCGCAGAATACAATGAGCAGTTCTTC CSVIATSAEYNEQFF
many TRBD2 TRBJ2-4 TRBV5-1 TGCGCCAGCAGCCTGGCCAGCGGGGGAGACAAAAACATTCAGTACTTC CASSLASGGDKNIQYF
many NA TRBJ1-2 TRBV6-1 TGTGCCAGCAGTCCCCCCACAGGGAGATATGGCTACACCTTC CASSPPTGRYGYTF